This T cell receptor (beta chain) was obtained from a study of blood T cell repertoires in COVID-19. Germline values: CDR1 SNHLY, CDR2 FYNNEI. Trimming took 8 bases from V and 2 from J, leaving 7 bases between them. The CDR3 extends over 11 amino acids. TCRdb keeps only in-frame clones here, not all; method: immunoSEQ multiplex PCR. The sample consists of some 100,000 clones, 85% of them appearing once. This chain links TRBV2 with TRBJ2-7, with D possibly matching TRBD1 (5 bases). This sequence originates from a man aged 50 to 60 with active or convalescent COVID-19. Sequencing input: peripheral blood. The CDR3 sequence is CASLQAYEQYF. CDR3 DNA: TGTGCCAGCTTACAGGCCTACGAGCAGTACTTC.